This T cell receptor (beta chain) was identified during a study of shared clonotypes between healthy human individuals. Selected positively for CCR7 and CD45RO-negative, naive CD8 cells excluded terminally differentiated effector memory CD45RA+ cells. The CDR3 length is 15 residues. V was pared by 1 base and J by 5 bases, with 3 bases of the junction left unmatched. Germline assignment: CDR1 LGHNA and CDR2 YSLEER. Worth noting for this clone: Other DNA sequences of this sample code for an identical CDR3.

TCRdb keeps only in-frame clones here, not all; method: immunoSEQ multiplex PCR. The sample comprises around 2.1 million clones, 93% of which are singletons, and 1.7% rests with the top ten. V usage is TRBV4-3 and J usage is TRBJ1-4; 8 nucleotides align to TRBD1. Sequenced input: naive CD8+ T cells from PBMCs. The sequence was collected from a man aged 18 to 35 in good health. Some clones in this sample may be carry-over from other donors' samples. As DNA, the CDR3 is TGCGCCAGCAGCCAAGGGACAGGGAGGAATGAAAAACTGTTTTTT. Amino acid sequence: CASSQGTGRNEKLFF.